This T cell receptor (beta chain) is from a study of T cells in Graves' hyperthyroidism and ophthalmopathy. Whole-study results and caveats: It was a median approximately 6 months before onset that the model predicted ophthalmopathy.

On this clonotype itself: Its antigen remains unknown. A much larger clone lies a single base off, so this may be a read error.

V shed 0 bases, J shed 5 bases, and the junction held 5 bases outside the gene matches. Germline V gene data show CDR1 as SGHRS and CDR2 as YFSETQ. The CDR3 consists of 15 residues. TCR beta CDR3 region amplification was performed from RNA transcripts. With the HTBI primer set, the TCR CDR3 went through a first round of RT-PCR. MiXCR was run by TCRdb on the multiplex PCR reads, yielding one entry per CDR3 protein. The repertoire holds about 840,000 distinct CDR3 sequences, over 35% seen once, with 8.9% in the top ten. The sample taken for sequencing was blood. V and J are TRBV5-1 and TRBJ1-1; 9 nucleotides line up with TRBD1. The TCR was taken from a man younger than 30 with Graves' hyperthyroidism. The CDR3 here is CASSLDWTGATEAFF. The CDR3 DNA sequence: TGCGCCAGCAGCTTGGATTGGACAGGGGCGACTGAAGCTTTCTTT.